These T cell receptor beta chains were read from a single sample in a study of CXCR3-negative and CXCR3-positive naive CD8 T cells. TCRdb re-analyzed the 5' RACE reads; it lists each CDR3 protein once, without DNA. The sample totals over 50,000 distinct CDR3 sequences. The material sequenced was naive CXCR3+ CD8+ T cells from blood. The receptors here all came from a human donor in good health. Some clones in this sample may be carry-over from other donors' samples. CDR3s include the opening cysteine and the closing phenylalanine or tryptophan. Fields, in order: V gene, J gene, CDR3 protein.

v_gene: TRBV27; j_gene: TRBJ2-1; CDR3aa: CASSLSGEGTYNEQFF
v_gene: TRBV28; j_gene: TRBJ1-2; CDR3aa: CASTSLWEGYGYTF
v_gene: TRBV7-8; j_gene: TRBJ2-7; CDR3aa: CASSIGTYSYEQYF
v_gene: TRBV9; j_gene: TRBJ2-2; CDR3aa: CASSVVSGELFF
v_gene: TRBV29-1; j_gene: TRBJ2-6; CDR3aa: CSSVVSGANVLTF
v_gene: TRBV9; j_gene: TRBJ2-7; CDR3aa: CASSVGNGLSYEQYF
v_gene: TRBV28; j_gene: TRBJ2-1; CDR3aa: CASTKSQEPYNEQFF
v_gene: TRBV7-9; j_gene: TRBJ2-1; CDR3aa: CASSLGLLNEQFF
v_gene: TRBV5-5; j_gene: TRBJ2-7; CDR3aa: CAGTKLSQTNEQYF
v_gene: TRBV27; j_gene: TRBJ2-3; CDR3aa: CASSLSGERSTDTQYF
v_gene: TRBV20-1; j_gene: TRBJ2-7; CDR3aa: CSASQLGGRYEQYF
v_gene: TRBV6-5; j_gene: TRBJ2-1; CDR3aa: CASTLRYRYNEQFF
v_gene: TRBV20-1; j_gene: TRBJ2-3; CDR3aa: CSAVDRSSGDRDTQYF
v_gene: TRBV7-9; j_gene: TRBJ1-1; CDR3aa: CASSLGHRNTEAFF
v_gene: TRBV6-4; j_gene: TRBJ2-3; CDR3aa: CASSEGGGSDTQYF
v_gene: TRBV7-6; j_gene: TRBJ2-7; CDR3aa: CASSLGAQGVYEKYF
v_gene: TRBV29-1; j_gene: TRBJ2-3; CDR3aa: CSVTEWRGATDTQYF
v_gene: TRBV7-8; j_gene: TRBJ1-4; CDR3aa: CASSPGLGEKLFF
v_gene: TRBV25-1; j_gene: TRBJ2-2; CDR3aa: CASGGTGTNTGELFF
v_gene: TRBV9; j_gene: TRBJ2-3; CDR3aa: CASSVGQGDLVDTQYF
v_gene: TRBV28; j_gene: TRBJ1-6; CDR3aa: CASSNPQRTYNSPLHF
v_gene: TRBV7-9; j_gene: TRBJ2-5; CDR3aa: CASSLTGGGQTQYF
v_gene: TRBV5-1; j_gene: TRBJ2-2; CDR3aa: CASSLVGGANTGELFF
v_gene: TRBV28; j_gene: TRBJ2-5; CDR3aa: CASSLSGGGQETQYF
v_gene: TRBV27; j_gene: TRBJ1-5; CDR3aa: CASGWGSENQPQHF
v_gene: TRBV6-2/TRBV6-3; j_gene: TRBJ2-7; CDR3aa: CASTLIQGTYEQYF
v_gene: TRBV10-3; j_gene: TRBJ2-3; CDR3aa: CAIRRGAGGTDTQYF
v_gene: TRBV5-4; j_gene: TRBJ2-7; CDR3aa: CASSFPGQGAGEQYF
v_gene: TRBV7-9; j_gene: TRBJ1-6; CDR3aa: CASSLSGRTYNSPLHF
v_gene: TRBV4-3; j_gene: TRBJ2-7; CDR3aa: CASSQDPPTGSSYEQYF
v_gene: TRBV6-2/TRBV6-3; j_gene: TRBJ2-3; CDR3aa: CASSWGGYTDTQYF
v_gene: TRBV12-3/TRBV12-4; j_gene: TRBJ2-2; CDR3aa: CASSSSRAITGELFF
v_gene: TRBV10-3; j_gene: TRBJ2-7; CDR3aa: CAISERQPAAVLSYEQYF
v_gene: TRBV27; j_gene: TRBJ2-1; CDR3aa: CASSFGSGGYNEQFF
v_gene: TRBV12-3/TRBV12-4; j_gene: TRBJ1-5; CDR3aa: CASSSAGHPEHF
v_gene: TRBV14; j_gene: TRBJ2-7; CDR3aa: CASSLQSSYEQYF
v_gene: TRBV6-6; j_gene: TRBJ1-2; CDR3aa: CASRSDRVIYGYTF
v_gene: TRBV16; j_gene: TRBJ2-2; CDR3aa: CASSPSGELFF
v_gene: TRBV7-2; j_gene: TRBJ2-1; CDR3aa: CASSPGQPDANNEQFF
v_gene: TRBV20-1; j_gene: TRBJ2-7; CDR3aa: CSARDTGLAGGNYEQYF
v_gene: TRBV7-8; j_gene: TRBJ2-3; CDR3aa: CASSPRTGFSTDTQYF
v_gene: TRBV7-9; j_gene: TRBJ1-2; CDR3aa: CASSLVYGYTF
v_gene: TRBV7-9; j_gene: TRBJ2-3; CDR3aa: CASSLSGALTDTQYF
v_gene: TRBV6-4; j_gene: TRBJ1-6; CDR3aa: CASSDNRENSPLHF
v_gene: TRBV10-1; j_gene: TRBJ1-5; CDR3aa: CASQTGYCDKPQHF
v_gene: TRBV11-2; j_gene: TRBJ1-3; CDR3aa: CASSFGTGYSGNTIYF
v_gene: TRBV7-8; j_gene: TRBJ2-7; CDR3aa: CASSLEGQESYEQYF
v_gene: TRBV14; j_gene: TRBJ2-2; CDR3aa: CASSPLGATNTGELFF
v_gene: TRBV25-1; j_gene: TRBJ1-1; CDR3aa: CATEGTPEDMNTEAFF
v_gene: TRBV29-1; j_gene: TRBJ2-1; CDR3aa: CSVESGWEQFF
v_gene: TRBV7-9; j_gene: TRBJ2-3; CDR3aa: CASSFGSATDTQYF
v_gene: TRBV19; j_gene: TRBJ2-1; CDR3aa: CASSPTGDPYNEQFF
v_gene: TRBV29-1; j_gene: TRBJ1-3; CDR3aa: CSVVQGSGNTIYF
v_gene: TRBV7-6; j_gene: TRBJ2-3; CDR3aa: CASSARGGIPDLTDTQYF
v_gene: TRBV6-2/TRBV6-3; j_gene: TRBJ2-7; CDR3aa: CASSYTPTGQYF